This TCR beta chain was profiled in a study of vaccination and CD4 T cells after COVID-19. The germline V gene has CDR1 DFQATT and CDR2 SNEGSKA (reference sequence). The ends lost 0 bases at V and 6 bases at J; junction bases unmatched: 6. This CDR3 region has 16 residues. Of note for this clonotype: What it binds is unknown.

The sample's time point: late sampling 161 to 241 days after vaccination in three convalescent patients. Treatment indicated: roughly 11-day PBMC culture with coronavirus spike peptide pools or control peptides (ViraFEST assay). Cultured CD4+ T cell DNA underwent sequencing with the Oncomine TCR Beta short-read assay. TCRdb re-called the PCR reads through MiXCR, storing one row per CDR3 protein. The table shows about 18,000 distinct CDR3 sequences, with under 65% occurring only once. The chain is built from TRBV20-1 and TRBJ2-2, with 11 bases lining up with TRBD2. Specimen: CD4+ T cells from blood, cultured in vitro, collected about 7 months after SARS-CoV-2 vaccination. The receptor was derived from a human donor who had recovered from COVID-19. The CDR3 DNA is TGCAGTGCTAGAGATCAAACTAGCGGGGGCCCCGGGGAGCTGTTTTTT. Translated: CSARDQTSGGPGELFF.